This T cell receptor (beta chain) was sequenced during a study of T cell changes during pregnancy in multiple sclerosis. Clones were sequenced by immunoSEQ multiplex PCR, and TCRdb holds only the in-frame ones, with some missing. The top ten clones hold nearly 2% of a sample with 35,000 to 45,000 clones, approximately 92% of them seen once. Germline-derived CDR1 and CDR2 are MNHEY and SVGAGI. This CDR3 is built from 14 residues. This clone was detected once. Here the sequenced sample was CD4+ T cells from peripheral blood mononuclear cells, taken after pregnancy. J is TRBJ2-5 and V is TRBV6-5, with 11 nucleotides matching TRBD2. The DNA matches TRBJ2-7 better at its end, which makes the J call doubtful. This clonotype originated in a female donor in good health, enrolled as a control in a pregnancy study. In DNA form, the CDR3 reads TGTGCCAGCAGTCGGACTAGCGGGTCCTACGAGCAGTACTTC. Translated: CASSRTSGSYEQYF.